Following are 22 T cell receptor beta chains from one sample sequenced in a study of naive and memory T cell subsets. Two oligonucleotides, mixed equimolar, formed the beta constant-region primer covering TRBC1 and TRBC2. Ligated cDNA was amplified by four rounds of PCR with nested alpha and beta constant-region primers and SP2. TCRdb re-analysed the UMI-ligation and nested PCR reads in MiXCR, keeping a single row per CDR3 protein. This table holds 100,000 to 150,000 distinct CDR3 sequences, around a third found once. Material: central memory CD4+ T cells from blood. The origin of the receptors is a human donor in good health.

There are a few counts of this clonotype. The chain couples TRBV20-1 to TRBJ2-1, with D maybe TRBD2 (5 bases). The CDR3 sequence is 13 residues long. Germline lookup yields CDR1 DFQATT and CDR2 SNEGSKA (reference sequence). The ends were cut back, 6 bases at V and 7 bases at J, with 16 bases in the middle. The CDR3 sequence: CSAPGMRQNEQFF. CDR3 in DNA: TGCAGTGCCCCGGGGATGCGGCAAAATGAGCAGTTCTTC.

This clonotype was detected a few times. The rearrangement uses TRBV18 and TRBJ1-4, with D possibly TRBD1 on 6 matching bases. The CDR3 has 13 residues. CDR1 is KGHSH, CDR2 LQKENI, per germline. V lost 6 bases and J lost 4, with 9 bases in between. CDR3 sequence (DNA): TGTGCCAGCTCCCTGGACAGTAATGAAAAACTGTTTTTT. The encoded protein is CASSLDSNEKLFF. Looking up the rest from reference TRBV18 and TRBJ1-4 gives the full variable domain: NAGVMQNPRHLVRRRGQEARLRCSPMKGHSHVYWYRQLPEEGLKFMVYLQKENIIDESGMPKERFSAEFPKEGPSILRIQQVVRGDSAAYFCASSLDSNEKLFFGSGTQLSVL.

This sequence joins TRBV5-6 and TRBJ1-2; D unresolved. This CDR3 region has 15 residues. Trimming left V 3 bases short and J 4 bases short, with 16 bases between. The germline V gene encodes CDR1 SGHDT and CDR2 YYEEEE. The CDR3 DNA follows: TGTGCCAGCAGCTCACGCGGCTGGAAAGGCTATGGCTACACCTTC. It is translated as CASSSRGWKGYGYTF.

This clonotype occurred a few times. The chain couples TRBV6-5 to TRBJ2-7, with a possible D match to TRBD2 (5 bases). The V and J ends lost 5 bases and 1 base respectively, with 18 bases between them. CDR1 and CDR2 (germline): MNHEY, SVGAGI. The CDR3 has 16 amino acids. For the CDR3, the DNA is TGTGCCAGCAGTAGGAAGATCCCGGGATCTTCCTACGAGCAGTACTTC. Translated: CASSRKIPGSSYEQYF.

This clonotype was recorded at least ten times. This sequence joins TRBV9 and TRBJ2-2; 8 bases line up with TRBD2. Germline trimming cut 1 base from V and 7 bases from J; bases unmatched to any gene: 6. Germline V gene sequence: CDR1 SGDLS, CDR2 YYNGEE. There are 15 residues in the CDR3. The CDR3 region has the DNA TGTGCCAGCAGCGTAACTAGCGGAGGGGTCGGGGAGCTGTTTTTT. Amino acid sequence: CASSVTSGGVGELFF.

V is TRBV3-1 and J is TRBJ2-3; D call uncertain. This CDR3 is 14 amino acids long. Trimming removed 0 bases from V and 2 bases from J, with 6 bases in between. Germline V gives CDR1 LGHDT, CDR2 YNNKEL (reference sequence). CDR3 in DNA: TGTGCCAGCAGCCAAGATGCCCACACAGATACGCAGTATTTT. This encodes CASSQDAHTDTQYF.

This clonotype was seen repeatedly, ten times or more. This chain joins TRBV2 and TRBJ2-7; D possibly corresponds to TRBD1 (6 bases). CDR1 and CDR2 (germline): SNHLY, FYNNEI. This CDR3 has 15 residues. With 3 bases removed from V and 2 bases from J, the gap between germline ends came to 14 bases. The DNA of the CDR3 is TGTGCCAGCAGTGAGAGTACGACAGGTACCTACGAGCAGTACTTC. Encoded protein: CASSESTTGTYEQYF.

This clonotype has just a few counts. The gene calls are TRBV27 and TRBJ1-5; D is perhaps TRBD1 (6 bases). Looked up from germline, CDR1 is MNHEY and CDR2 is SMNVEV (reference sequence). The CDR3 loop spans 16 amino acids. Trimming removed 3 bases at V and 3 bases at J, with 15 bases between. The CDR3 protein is CASSFGTRGDNQPQHF. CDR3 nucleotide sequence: TGTGCCAGCAGTTTCGGGACACGGGGGGACAATCAGCCCCAGCATTTT.

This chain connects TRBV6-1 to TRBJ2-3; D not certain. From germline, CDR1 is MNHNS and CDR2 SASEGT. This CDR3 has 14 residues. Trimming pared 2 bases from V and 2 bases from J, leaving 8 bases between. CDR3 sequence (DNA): TGTGCCAGCAGTGAATTTGGGGACACAGATACGCAGTATTTT. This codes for CASSEFGDTDTQYF.

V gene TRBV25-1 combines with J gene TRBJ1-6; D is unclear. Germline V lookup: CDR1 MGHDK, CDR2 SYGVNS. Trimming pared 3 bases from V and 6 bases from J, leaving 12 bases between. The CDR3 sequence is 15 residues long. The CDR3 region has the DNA TGTGCCAGCAGTGACATGATTGGGGTTAATTCACCCCTCCACTTT. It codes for CASSDMIGVNSPLHF.

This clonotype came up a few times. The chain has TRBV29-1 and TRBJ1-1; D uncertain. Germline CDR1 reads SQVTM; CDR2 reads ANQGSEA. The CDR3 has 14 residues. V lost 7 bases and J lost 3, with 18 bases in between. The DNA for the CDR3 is TGCAGCGCCCAAAGAGGTTCGGCGCACACTGAAGCTTTCTTT. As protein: CSAQRGSAHTEAFF.

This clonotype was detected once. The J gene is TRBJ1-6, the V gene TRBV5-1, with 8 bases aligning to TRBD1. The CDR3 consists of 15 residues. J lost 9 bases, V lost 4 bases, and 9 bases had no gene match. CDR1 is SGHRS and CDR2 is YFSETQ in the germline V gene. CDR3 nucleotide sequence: TGCGCCAGCAGCCGGGGACAGGACAGGAGTTCACCCCTCCACTTT. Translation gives CASSRGQDRSSPLHF.

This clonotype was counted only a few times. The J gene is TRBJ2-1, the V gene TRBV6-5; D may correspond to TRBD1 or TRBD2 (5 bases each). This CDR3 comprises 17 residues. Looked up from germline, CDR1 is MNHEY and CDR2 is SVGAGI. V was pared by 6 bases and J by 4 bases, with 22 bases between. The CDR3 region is CASSPRFGAGAYNEQFF. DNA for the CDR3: TGTGCCAGCAGCCCCCGGTTCGGGGCAGGTGCTTACAATGAGCAGTTCTTC.

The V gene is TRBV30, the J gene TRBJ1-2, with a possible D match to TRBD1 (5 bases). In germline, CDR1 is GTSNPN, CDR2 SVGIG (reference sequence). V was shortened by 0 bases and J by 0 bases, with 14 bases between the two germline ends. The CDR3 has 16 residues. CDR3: CAWSVPRVIANYGYTF. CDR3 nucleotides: TGTGCCTGGAGTGTACCCAGGGTAATCGCTAACTATGGCTACACCTTC.

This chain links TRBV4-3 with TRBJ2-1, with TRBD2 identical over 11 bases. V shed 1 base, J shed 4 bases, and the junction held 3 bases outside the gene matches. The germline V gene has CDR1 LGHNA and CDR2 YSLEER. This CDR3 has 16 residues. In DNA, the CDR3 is TGCGCCAGCAGCCAAGCCGGGACTAGCGGTTACAATGAGCAGTTCTTC. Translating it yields CASSQAGTSGYNEQFF.

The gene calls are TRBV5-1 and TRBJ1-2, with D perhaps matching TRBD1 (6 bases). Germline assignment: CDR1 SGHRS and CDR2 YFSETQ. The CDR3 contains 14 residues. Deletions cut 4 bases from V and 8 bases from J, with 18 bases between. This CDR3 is CASSSIDRTGGYTF. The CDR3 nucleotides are TGCGCCAGCAGCAGTATTGACAGGACGGGAGGCTACACCTTC.

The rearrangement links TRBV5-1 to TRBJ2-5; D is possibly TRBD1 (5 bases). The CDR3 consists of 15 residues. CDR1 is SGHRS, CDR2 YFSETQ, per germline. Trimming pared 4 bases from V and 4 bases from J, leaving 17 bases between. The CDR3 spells CASSLRRQQGETQYF. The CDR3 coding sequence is TGCGCCAGCAGCCTGAGGAGACAGCAGGGAGAGACCCAGTACTTC. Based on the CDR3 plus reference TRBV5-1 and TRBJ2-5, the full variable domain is KAGVTQTPRYLIKTRGQQVTLSCSPISGHRSVSWYQQTPGQGLQFLFEYFSETQRNKGNFPGRFSGRQFSNSRSEMNVSTLELGDSALYLCASSLRRQQGETQYFGPGTRLLVL.

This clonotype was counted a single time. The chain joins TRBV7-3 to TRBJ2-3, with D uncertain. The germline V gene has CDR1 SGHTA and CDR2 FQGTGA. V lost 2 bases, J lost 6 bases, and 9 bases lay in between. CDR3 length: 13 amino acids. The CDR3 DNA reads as TGTGCCAGCAGCTTACCGGGTACTGATACGCAGTATTTT. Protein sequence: CASSLPGTDTQYF.

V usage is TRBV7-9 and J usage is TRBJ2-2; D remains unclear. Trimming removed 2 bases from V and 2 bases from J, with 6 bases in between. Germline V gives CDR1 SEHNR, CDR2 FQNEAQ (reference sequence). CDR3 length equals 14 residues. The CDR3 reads CASSLWLNTGELFF. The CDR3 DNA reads TGTGCCAGCAGCTTATGGCTAAACACCGGGGAGCTGTTTTTT.

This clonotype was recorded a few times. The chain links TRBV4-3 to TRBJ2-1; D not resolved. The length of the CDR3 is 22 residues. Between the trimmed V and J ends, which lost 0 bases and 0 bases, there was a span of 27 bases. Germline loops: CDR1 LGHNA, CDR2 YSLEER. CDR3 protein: CASSQEALIRGTFKSSYNEQFF. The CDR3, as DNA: TGCGCCAGCAGCCAAGAGGCGCTTATTCGCGGCACCTTTAAGAGCTCCTACAATGAGCAGTTCTTC.

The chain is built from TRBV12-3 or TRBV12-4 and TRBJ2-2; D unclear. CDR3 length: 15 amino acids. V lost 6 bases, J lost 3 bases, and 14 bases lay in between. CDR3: CASSRNRADTGELFF. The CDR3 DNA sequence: TGTGCCAGCAGCAGGAATAGGGCGGACACCGGGGAGCTGTTTTTT.

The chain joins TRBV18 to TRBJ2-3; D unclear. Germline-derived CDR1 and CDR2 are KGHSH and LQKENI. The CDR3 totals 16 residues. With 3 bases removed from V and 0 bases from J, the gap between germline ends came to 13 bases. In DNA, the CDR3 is TGTGCCAGCTCACCGATTCCCCGTTCTAGCACAGATACGCAGTATTTT. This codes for CASSPIPRSSTDTQYF.